The 15 T cell receptor beta chains in this list originate from one sample, sequenced in a study of blood T cell repertoires in COVID-19. The data were produced by immunoSEQ multiplex PCR, yet TCRdb's version contains in-frame clones alone and is incomplete. The sample contains a few hundred thousand clones, about 86% of which appear only once. Sequencing was done on a sample of PBMCs or T cells enriched from blood (not recorded which). The receptor set was obtained from a man aged 50 or older who had recovered from COVID-19.

The CDR3 here is CASSQDAGNYGYTF. CDR3 nucleotide sequence: TGTGCCAGCAGCCAAGATGCAGGGAACTATGGCTACACCTTC. The chain couples TRBV4-2 to TRBJ1-2; tentative D call: TRBD1 (5 bases). V lost 0 bases, J lost 2 bases, and 7 bases lay in between. The germline gives CDR1 LGHNA, CDR2 YNFKEQ. There are 14 residues in the CDR3.

The rearrangement joins TRBV18 to TRBJ2-7; 7 bases match TRBD2. With V trimmed by 0 bases and J by 4 bases, 12 bases remained unmatched. The CDR3 consists of 17 residues. Germline V gives CDR1 KGHSH, CDR2 LQKENI. The CDR3 DNA reads as TGTGCCAGCTCACCACCGGTGGCAGCGGGGCGCGTTTACGAGCAGTACTTC. Encoded protein: CASSPPVAAGRVYEQYF.

V is TRBV7-2 and J is TRBJ1-1; 9 bases agree with TRBD1. The length of the CDR3 is 13 residues. The junction had 3 bases not matched to a gene; V was cut back by 5 bases and J by 5 bases. Germline V gene sequence: CDR1 SGHTA, CDR2 FQGNSA. The CDR3 sequence is CASSVQGATEAFF. DNA for the CDR3: TGTGCCAGCAGCGTACAGGGGGCAACTGAAGCTTTCTTT. Drawing the rest from reference TRBV7-2 and TRBJ1-1, the complete variable domain is GAGVSQSPSNKVTEKGKDVELRCDPISGHTALYWYRQSLGQGLEFLIYFQGNSAPDKSGLPSDRFSAERTGGSVSTLTIQRTQQEDSAVYLCASSVQGATEAFFGQGTRLTVV.

The chain employs TRBV5-8 and TRBJ1-1; D call uncertain. CDR1 is SGHTS, CDR2 YDEGEE, per germline. V was clipped by 2 bases and J by 1 base, with 9 bases between them. This CDR3 region has 14 residues. CDR3: CASSFVRRNTEAFF. CDR3 DNA: TGTGCCAGCAGCTTCGTGAGGCGGAACACTGAAGCTTTCTTT. The full variable domain, its missing parts supplied by reference TRBV5-8 and TRBJ1-1, is EAGVTQSPTHLIKTRGQQATLRCSPISGHTSVYWYQQALGLGLQFLLWYDEGEERNRGNFPPRFSGRQFPNYSSELNVNALELEDSALYLCASSFVRRNTEAFFGQGTRLTVV.

The chain uses TRBV11-2 and TRBJ2-7; D is ambiguous. Germline CDR1 reads SGHAT; CDR2 reads FQNNGV. V dropped 0 bases and J dropped 1 base, with 7 bases sitting between them. This CDR3 has 14 residues. The CDR3 reads CASSLDIVSYEQYF. The CDR3 DNA is TGTGCCAGCAGCTTAGATATAGTATCCTACGAGCAGTACTTC. Drawing the rest from reference TRBV11-2 and TRBJ2-7, the complete variable domain is EAGVAQSPRYKIIEKRQSVAFWCNPISGHATLYWYQQILGQGPKLLIQFQNNGVVDDSQLPKDRFSAERLKGVDSTLKIQPAKLEDSAVYLCASSLDIVSYEQYFGPGTRLTVT.

CDR3 residues: CASSLGSPRKETQYF. The CDR3 bases are TGCGCCAGCAGCTTGGGGAGTCCGAGAAAAGAGACCCAGTACTTC. The J gene is TRBJ2-5, the V gene TRBV5-1; D is unresolved. CDR1 is SGHRS, CDR2 YFSETQ, per germline. V gave up 0 bases and J gave up 3 bases, with 12 bases separating them. The CDR3 contains 15 residues.

The chain links TRBV7-2 to TRBJ2-1; 7 bases map to TRBD1. Germline CDR1 reads SGHTA; CDR2 reads FQGNSA. With 2 bases clipped from V and 3 bases from J, the junction kept 10 bases outside the gene matches. The CDR3 is 17 residues long. CDR3 DNA sequence: TGTGCCAGCAGCTTAAGAACGACAGGGATTATCTACAATGAGCAGTTCTTC. Encoded protein: CASSLRTTGIIYNEQFF.

The chain couples TRBV6-1 to TRBJ2-2, with D unresolved. Germline CDR1 and CDR2: MNHNS and SASEGT. The CDR3 contains 16 residues. V was trimmed by 4 bases and J by 2 bases, leaving 14 bases between them. CDR3 loop: CASSGSIASNTGELFF. In DNA, the CDR3 is TGTGCCAGCAGTGGAAGTATAGCCAGCAACACCGGGGAGCTGTTTTTT.

A single count supports this clone. The genes are TRBV5-1 and TRBJ2-2; 7 nucleotides agree with TRBD1. This CDR3 contains 15 residues. The V and J ends lost 4 bases and 4 bases, in that order; junction bases with no gene match: 7. Germline V CDR1 and CDR2: SGHRS, YFSETQ. CDR3 sequence reads: CASSRQGIITGELFF. CDR3 DNA sequence: TGCGCCAGCAGCCGACAGGGAATCATCACCGGGGAGCTGTTTTTT.

The genes are TRBV7-3 and TRBJ1-2; D possibly corresponds to TRBD1 (6 bases). This CDR3 has 13 amino acids. CDR1 SGHTA and CDR2 FQGTGA come from the germline V gene. V lost 3 bases and J 4 bases, leaving 9 bases between the germline ends. CDR3 sequence (DNA): TGTGCCAGCAGCTTGGGGGGGGCCTATGGCTACACCTTC. Protein sequence: CASSLGGAYGYTF.

The chain combines TRBV5-1 with TRBJ2-2, with 7 bases aligning to TRBD2. The CDR3 sequence is 16 residues long. With V trimmed by 6 bases and J by 1 base, 9 bases remained unmatched. Per the germline V gene, CDR1 is SGHRS and CDR2 is YFSETQ. The DNA of the CDR3 is TGCGCCAGCACCATGGGAGCGGGGATGAACACCGGGGAGCTGTTTTTT. Its translation: CASTMGAGMNTGELFF.

The chain combines TRBV12-3 or TRBV12-4 with TRBJ2-7; D uncertain. Trimming shortened V by 0 bases and J by 4 bases, and 4 bases separated the two germline ends. This CDR3 has 12 amino acids. This CDR3 reads CASSLAKYEQYF. The DNA for the CDR3 is TGTGCCAGCAGTTTAGCCAAATACGAGCAGTACTTC.

The chain uses TRBV29-1 and TRBJ2-2; possibly TRBD2 for D (6 bases). This CDR3 spans 13 amino acids. The germline CDR1 and CDR2 sequences are SQVTM and ANQGSEA. V lost 2 bases, J lost 3 bases, and 7 bases lay in between. The CDR3 loop reads CSVERGYTGELFF. CDR3 nucleotide sequence: TGCAGCGTTGAACGGGGGTACACCGGGGAGCTGTTTTTT.

The genes are TRBV6-2 or TRBV6-3 and TRBJ2-1; 8 nucleotides align to TRBD2. Germline values: CDR1 MNHEY, CDR2 SVGEGT. This CDR3 spans 17 amino acids. J was trimmed by 1 base and V by 2 bases; bases with no gene match: 7. The CDR3 coding sequence is TGTGCCAGCAGTTACCAAGCCGGGACTAGGTCCTACAATGAGCAGTTCTTC. Its protein is CASSYQAGTRSYNEQFF.

This rearrangement joins TRBV19 to TRBJ2-1; 9 bases are shared with TRBD1. Germline V gene lookup returns CDR1 LNHDA and CDR2 SQIVND (reference sequence). Losses at the gene ends were 7 bases for V and 2 bases for J; bases not matched to a gene: 6. The CDR3 runs 15 residues. The CDR3 spells CASKPGQGPYNEQFF. CDR3 coding DNA: TGTGCCAGTAAACCGGGACAGGGACCCTACAATGAGCAGTTCTTC.